Below are 17 T cell receptor beta chains sequenced from a single sample in a study of cytomegalovirus exposure and HLA in healthy donors. Primers included in the PCR were 60 Vbeta and 13 Jbeta primers. Some clones are missing from TCRdb's copy, which holds only in-frame ones; the method was immunoSEQ multiplex PCR. Here the sample spans around 130,000 clones, roughly four fifths being singletons. Sequenced material: PBMCs. The receptors here all came from a male donor in good health and CMV-seropositive.

This chain connects TRBV7-2 to TRBJ2-7, with TRBD1 matching over 9 bases. Germline trimming cut 5 bases from V and 2 bases from J; bases unmatched to any gene: 4. Germline assignment: CDR1 SGHTA and CDR2 FQGNSA. The CDR3 is made up of 14 amino acids. The CDR3 spells CASSPRTGAYEQYF. The CDR3 bases are TGTGCCAGCAGCCCAAGGACAGGGGCCTACGAGCAGTACTTC.

The V gene is TRBV9, the J gene TRBJ2-1; weak D call: TRBD1 (5 bases). Trimming shortened V by 3 bases and J by 2 bases, and 12 bases separated the two germline ends. The CDR3 totals 15 residues. CDR1 and CDR2 from the germline V gene are SGDLS and YYNGEE. CDR3 DNA sequence: TGTGCCAGCAGCGATAGTCAGGGTGCCTACAATGAGCAGTTCTTC. This translates into CASSDSQGAYNEQFF.

The count of this clone is one. J is TRBJ2-3 and V is TRBV27; D unresolved. The CDR3 spans 15 residues. V shed 4 bases and J shed 1 base, with 12 bases lying between them. Looked up from germline, CDR1 is MNHEY and CDR2 is SMNVEV (reference sequence). The CDR3 sequence is CASSSFMTGTDTQYF. Written as DNA, the CDR3 is TGTGCCAGCAGTTCCTTTATGACTGGCACAGATACGCAGTATTTT.

The table lists this clone with a count of one. The gene calls are TRBV27 and TRBJ1-1; TRBD1 matches 10 bases. CDR1 and CDR2 (germline): MNHEY, SMNVEV (reference sequence). Trimming took 6 bases from V and 8 from J; bases not matched to a gene: 6. There are 13 residues in the CDR3. The CDR3 DNA reads as TGTGCCAGCAGCGGGACAGGGGTGTACGAAGCTTTCTTT. Its translation is CASSGTGVYEAFF.

This sequence joins TRBV7-2 and TRBJ2-7; 10 positions agree with TRBD1. Germline V gives CDR1 SGHTA, CDR2 FQGNSA. The CDR3 runs to 13 residues. J gave up 5 bases and V 8 bases, and 6 bases lay outside the gene matches. Here the CDR3 reads CASLGQGGHEQYF. The CDR3 nucleotides are TGTGCCAGCCTCGGACAGGGGGGCCACGAGCAGTACTTC. The full variable domain, with the rest looked up from reference TRBV7-2 and TRBJ2-7, is GAGVSQSPSNKVTEKGKDVELRCDPISGHTALYWYRQSLGQGLEFLIYFQGNSAPDKSGLPSDRFSAERTGGSVSTLTIQRTQQEDSAVYLCASLGQGGHEQYFGPGTRLTVT.

J is TRBJ2-1 and V is TRBV9; 10 bases agree with TRBD1. Per germline, CDR1 SGDLS and CDR2 YYNGEE. After removal of 4 bases from V and 5 bases from J, the junction contained 6 bases not matched to a gene. The CDR3 has 15 residues. For the CDR3, the DNA is TGTGCCAGCAGCCCCCGGACAGGGGGGAACAATGAGCAGTTCTTC. Translated, it gives CASSPRTGGNNEQFF.

The chain joins TRBV12-5 to TRBJ1-1; 12 bases are shared with TRBD1. V shed 3 bases, J shed 8 bases, and the junction held 13 bases outside the gene matches. Germline V gene lookup returns CDR1 LGHNT and CDR2 FRNRAP. The CDR3 spans 17 residues. The CDR3 loop reads CASGFYTGQGASDEAFF. In DNA form, the CDR3 reads TGTGCTAGTGGTTTCTACACGGGACAGGGGGCTTCCGACGAAGCTTTCTTT. Full variable domain (remainder filled in from reference TRBV12-5 and TRBJ1-1): DARVTQTPRHKVTEMGQEVTMRCQPILGHNTVFWYRQTMMQGLELLAYFRNRAPLDDSGMPKDRFSAEMPDATLATLKIQPSEPRDSAVYFCASGFYTGQGASDEAFFGQGTRLTVV.

This clone has only a few counts. This sequence joins TRBV19 and TRBJ1-1; D not resolved. Germline V lookup: CDR1 LNHDA, CDR2 SQIVND (reference sequence). The CDR3 runs to 15 residues. Trimming shortened V by 4 bases and J by 2 bases, and 14 bases separated the two germline ends. The CDR3 loop is CASSNTYGGNTEAFF. The DNA of the CDR3 is TGTGCCAGTAGTAACACCTATGGCGGTAACACTGAAGCTTTCTTT.

V gene TRBV5-5 combines with J gene TRBJ2-7; possible D gene TRBD2, 5 bases. The CDR3 is 13 residues long. In germline, CDR1 is SGHKS, CDR2 YYEKEE (reference sequence). Trimming removed 5 bases at V and 7 bases at J, with 16 bases between. This CDR3 is CASRSLGEGEQYF. CDR3 nucleotides: TGTGCCAGCAGATCCCTCGGAGAGGGAGAGCAGTACTTC.

This clone showed up just once. The chain is built from TRBV6-1 and TRBJ2-5, with 9 bases that match TRBD2. J was trimmed by 2 bases and V by 0 bases; bases with no gene match: 7. The germline CDR1 and CDR2 sequences are MNHNS and SASEGT. The CDR3 consists of 17 residues. Here the CDR3 reads CASSEAAASGIQETQYF. Here the CDR3 DNA reads TGTGCCAGCAGTGAAGCCGCGGCTAGCGGGATACAAGAGACCCAGTACTTC.

This clone was counted between two and nine times. J is TRBJ2-7 and V is TRBV21-1; the table names TRBD1, a call not compared with the DNA. TRBV21-1 is recorded as a pseudogene. The length of the CDR3 is 17 residues. CDR3 coding DNA: TGTGCCAGCAGCTTCCCAACAGGGGAGTCTCCTCTCTACGAGCAGTACTTC. This encodes CASSFPTGESPLYEQYF.

V is TRBV5-6 and J is TRBJ2-5; D gene ambiguous. Germline V lookup: CDR1 SGHDT, CDR2 YYEEEE. The V end was cut by 3 bases, the J end by 2 bases, with 11 bases between. CDR3 length: 14 residues. DNA of the CDR3: TGTGCCAGCAGCTGGGTGCGGCAACAAGAGACCCAGTACTTC. The encoded protein is CASSWVRQQETQYF.

This chain uses TRBV19 with TRBJ2-5; 8 bases match TRBD2. The CDR3 is 15 residues long. Trimming cost V 5 bases and J 4 bases; bases outside gene matches: 9. Germline assignment: CDR1 LNHDA and CDR2 SQIVND (reference sequence). The CDR3 is CASSQSGSGGETQYF. For the CDR3, the DNA is TGTGCCAGTAGTCAGAGCGGGAGCGGAGGAGAGACCCAGTACTTC.

V gene TRBV25-1 combines with J gene TRBJ2-7, with a tentative D call TRBD2 (6 bases). V lost 8 bases to trimming and J lost 3 bases, with 20 bases between them. The germline CDR1 and CDR2 sequences are MGHDK and SYGVNS. This CDR3 region has 15 residues. CDR3 DNA: TGTGCCAGCTCTTCTCCCGCGGGGTCGTACTACGAGCAGTACTTC. Translation gives CASSSPAGSYYEQYF.

V gene TRBV28 combines with J gene TRBJ2-3, with D possibly matching TRBD2 (6 bases). Germline lookup yields CDR1 MDHEN and CDR2 SYDVKM. V lost 3 bases and J lost 0, with 13 bases in between. This CDR3 region has 16 residues. CDR3: CASSLVGRTSTDTQYF. In DNA form, the CDR3 reads TGTGCCAGCAGTTTGGTCGGGAGAACTAGCACAGATACGCAGTATTTT.

This clone was detected a few times. This chain joins TRBV6-4 and TRBJ2-5, with TRBD2 matching 7 bases. The germline V gene encodes CDR1 MRHNA and CDR2 SNTAGT. The CDR3 totals 14 residues. The ends lost 10 bases at V and 2 bases at J; junction bases unmatched: 10. In nucleotides, the CDR3 is TGTGCCAACCCCGATGGGACTATTCAAGAGACCCAGTACTTC. It yields the protein CANPDGTIQETQYF.

The J gene is TRBJ2-3, the V gene TRBV28, with D possibly being TRBD1 (5 bases). V was clipped by 2 bases and J by 2 bases, with 14 bases between them. Germline assignment: CDR1 MDHEN and CDR2 SYDVKM. The CDR3 length is 16 residues. CDR3 nucleotide sequence: TGTGCCAGCAGTTTAGGGGCCTCCCACTACACAGATACGCAGTATTTT. Translated: CASSLGASHYTDTQYF. Full variable domain (rest looked up from reference TRBV28 and TRBJ2-3): DVKVTQSSRYLVKRTGEKVFLECVQDMDHENMFWYRQDPGLGLRLIYFSYDVKMKEKGDIPEGYSVSREKKERFSLILESASTNQTSMYLCASSLGASHYTDTQYFGPGTRLTVL.